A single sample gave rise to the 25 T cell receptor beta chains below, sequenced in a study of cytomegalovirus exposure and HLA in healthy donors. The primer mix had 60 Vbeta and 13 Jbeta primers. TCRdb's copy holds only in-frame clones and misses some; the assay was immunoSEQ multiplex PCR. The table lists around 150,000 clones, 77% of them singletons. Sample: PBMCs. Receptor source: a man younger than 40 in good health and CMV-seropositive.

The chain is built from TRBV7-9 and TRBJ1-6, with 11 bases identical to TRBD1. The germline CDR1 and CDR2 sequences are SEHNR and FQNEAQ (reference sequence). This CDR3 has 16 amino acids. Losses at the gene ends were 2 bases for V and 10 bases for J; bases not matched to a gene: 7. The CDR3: CASSLNGQGAWSPLHF. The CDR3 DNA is TGTGCCAGCAGCTTAAACGGACAGGGGGCCTGGTCACCCCTCCACTTT. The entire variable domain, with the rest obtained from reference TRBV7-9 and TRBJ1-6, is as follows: DTGVSQNPRHKITKRGQNVTFRCDPISEHNRLYWYRQTLGQGPEFLTYFQNEAQLEKSRLLSDRFSAERPKGSFSTLEIQRTEQGDSAMYLCASSLNGQGAWSPLHFGNGTRLTVT.

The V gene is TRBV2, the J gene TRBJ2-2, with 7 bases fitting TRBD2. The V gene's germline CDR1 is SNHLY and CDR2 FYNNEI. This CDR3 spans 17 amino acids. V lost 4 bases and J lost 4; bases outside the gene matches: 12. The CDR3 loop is CASSGAELAASTGELFF. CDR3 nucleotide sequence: TGTGCCAGCAGTGGGGCGGAGCTAGCGGCCTCCACCGGGGAGCTGTTTTTT.

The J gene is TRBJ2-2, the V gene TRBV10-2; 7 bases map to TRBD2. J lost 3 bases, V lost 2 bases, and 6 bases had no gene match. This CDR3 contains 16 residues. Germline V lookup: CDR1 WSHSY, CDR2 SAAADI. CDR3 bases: TGCGCCAGCAGTGAGCCGGGTCGGGGGGACACCGGGGAGCTGTTTTTT. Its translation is CASSEPGRGDTGELFF.

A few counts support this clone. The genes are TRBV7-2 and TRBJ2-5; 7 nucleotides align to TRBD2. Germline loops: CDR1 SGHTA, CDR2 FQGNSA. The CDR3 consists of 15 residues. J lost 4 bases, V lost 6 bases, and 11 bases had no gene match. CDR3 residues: CASSRLRASGETQYF. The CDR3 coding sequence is TGTGCCAGCAGTCGTCTCCGGGCTAGCGGAGAGACCCAGTACTTC.

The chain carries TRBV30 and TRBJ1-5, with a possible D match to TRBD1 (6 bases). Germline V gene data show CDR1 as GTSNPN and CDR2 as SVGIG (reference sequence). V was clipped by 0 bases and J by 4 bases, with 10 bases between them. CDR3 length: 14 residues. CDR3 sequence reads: CAWSVRDINQPQHF. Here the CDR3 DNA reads TGTGCCTGGAGTGTTCGGGACATAAATCAGCCCCAGCATTTT.

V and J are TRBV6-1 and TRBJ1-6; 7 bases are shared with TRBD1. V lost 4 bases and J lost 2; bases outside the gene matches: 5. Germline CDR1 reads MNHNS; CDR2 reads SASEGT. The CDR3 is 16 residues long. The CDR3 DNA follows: TGTGCCAGCAGTGCACGAGGGACAGCCTATAATTCACCCCTCCACTTT. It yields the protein CASSARGTAYNSPLHF.

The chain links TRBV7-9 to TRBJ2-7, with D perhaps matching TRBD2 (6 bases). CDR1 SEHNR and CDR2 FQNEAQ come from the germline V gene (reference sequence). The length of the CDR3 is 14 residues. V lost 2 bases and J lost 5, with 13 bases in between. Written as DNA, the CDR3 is TGTGCCAGCAGCTTAAGCCCCGGGGAGGACGAGCAGTACTTC. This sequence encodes CASSLSPGEDEQYF.

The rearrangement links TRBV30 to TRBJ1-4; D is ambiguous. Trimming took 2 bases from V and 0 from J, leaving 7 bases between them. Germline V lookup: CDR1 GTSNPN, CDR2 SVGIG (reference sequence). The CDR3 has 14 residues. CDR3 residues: CAWSSGATNEKLFF. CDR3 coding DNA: TGTGCCTGGAGTTCCGGAGCAACTAATGAAAAACTGTTTTTT.

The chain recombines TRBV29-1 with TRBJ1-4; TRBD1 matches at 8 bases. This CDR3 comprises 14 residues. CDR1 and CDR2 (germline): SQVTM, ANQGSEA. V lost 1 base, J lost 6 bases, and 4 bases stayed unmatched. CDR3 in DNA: TGCAGCGTTGAAGCGGACAGGGCCCATGAAAAACTGTTTTTT. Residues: CSVEADRAHEKLFF. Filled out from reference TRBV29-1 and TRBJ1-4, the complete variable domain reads SAVISQKPSRDICQRGTSLTIQCQVDSQVTMMFWYRQQPGQSLTLIATANQGSEATYESGFVIDKFPISRPNLTFSTLTVSNMSPEDSSIYLCSVEADRAHEKLFFGSGTQLSVL.

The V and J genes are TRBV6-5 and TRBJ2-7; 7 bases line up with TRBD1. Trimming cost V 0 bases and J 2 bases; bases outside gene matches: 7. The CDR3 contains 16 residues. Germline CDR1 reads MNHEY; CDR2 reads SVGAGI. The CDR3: CASSYSYTGDTYEQYF. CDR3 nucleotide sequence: TGTGCCAGCAGTTACTCGTATACAGGGGATACCTACGAGCAGTACTTC.

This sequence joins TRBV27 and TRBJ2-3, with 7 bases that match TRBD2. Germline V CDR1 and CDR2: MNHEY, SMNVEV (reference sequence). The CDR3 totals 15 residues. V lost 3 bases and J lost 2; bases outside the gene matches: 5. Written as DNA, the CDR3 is TGTGCCAGCAGTTTGAACCGGGAGGCCACAGATACGCAGTATTTT. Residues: CASSLNREATDTQYF.

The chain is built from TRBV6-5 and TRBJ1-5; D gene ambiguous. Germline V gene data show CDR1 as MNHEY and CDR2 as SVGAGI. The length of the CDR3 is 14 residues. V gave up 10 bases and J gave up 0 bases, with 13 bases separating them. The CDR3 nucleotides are TGTGCCACACGAGGAAGGTATAGCAATCAGCCCCAGCATTTT. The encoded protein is CATRGRYSNQPQHF.

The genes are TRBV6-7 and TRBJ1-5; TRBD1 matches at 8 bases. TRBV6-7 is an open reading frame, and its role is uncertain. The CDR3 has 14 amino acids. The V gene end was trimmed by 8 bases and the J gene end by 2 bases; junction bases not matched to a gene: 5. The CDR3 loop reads CASPRQGCNQPQHF. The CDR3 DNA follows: TGTGCCAGCCCGCGACAGGGGTGCAATCAGCCCCAGCATTTT.

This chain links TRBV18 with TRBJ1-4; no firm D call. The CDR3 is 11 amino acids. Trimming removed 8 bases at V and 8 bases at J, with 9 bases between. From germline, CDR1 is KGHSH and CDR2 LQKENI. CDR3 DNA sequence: TGTGCCAGCGCCATACAGGAAAAACTGTTTTTT. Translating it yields CASAIQEKLFF.

CDR3 protein: CATLDSSGSSTYEQYF. As DNA, the CDR3 is TGTGCCACCCTGGATTCTAGTGGGAGTTCTACCTACGAGCAGTACTTC. V is TRBV15 and J is TRBJ2-7; possibly TRBD2 for D (5 bases). Germline CDR1 is LNHNV and CDR2 is YYDKDF (reference sequence). Trimming took off 8 bases at V and 2 bases at J, with 22 bases between the two ends. CDR3 length equals 16 residues.

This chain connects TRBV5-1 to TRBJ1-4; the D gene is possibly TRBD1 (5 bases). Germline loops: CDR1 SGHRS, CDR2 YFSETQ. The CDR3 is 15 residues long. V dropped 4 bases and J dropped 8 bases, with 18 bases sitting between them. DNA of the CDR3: TGCGCCAGCAGCCCAGACGGGCGGGGCAGCGAAAAACTGTTTTTT. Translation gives CASSPDGRGSEKLFF.

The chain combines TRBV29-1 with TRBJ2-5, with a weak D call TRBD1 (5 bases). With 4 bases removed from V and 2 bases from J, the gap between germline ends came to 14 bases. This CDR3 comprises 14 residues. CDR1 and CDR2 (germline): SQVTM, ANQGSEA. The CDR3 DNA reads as TGCAGCGTTGTTGGGGTACAGGAACAAGAGACCCAGTACTTC. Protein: CSVVGVQEQETQYF.

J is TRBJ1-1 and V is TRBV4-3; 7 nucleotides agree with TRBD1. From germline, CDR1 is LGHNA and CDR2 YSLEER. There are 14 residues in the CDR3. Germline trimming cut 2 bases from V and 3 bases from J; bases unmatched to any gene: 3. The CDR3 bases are TGCGCCAGCAGCCAAAGCACAGGGGACACTGAAGCTTTCTTT. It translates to CASSQSTGDTEAFF.

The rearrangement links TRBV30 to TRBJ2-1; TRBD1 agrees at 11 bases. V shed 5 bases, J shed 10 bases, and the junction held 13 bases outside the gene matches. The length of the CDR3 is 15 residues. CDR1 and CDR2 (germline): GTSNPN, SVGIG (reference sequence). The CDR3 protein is CAWDAGTGGIGEQFF. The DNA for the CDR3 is TGTGCCTGGGACGCCGGGACAGGGGGAATTGGGGAGCAGTTCTTC.

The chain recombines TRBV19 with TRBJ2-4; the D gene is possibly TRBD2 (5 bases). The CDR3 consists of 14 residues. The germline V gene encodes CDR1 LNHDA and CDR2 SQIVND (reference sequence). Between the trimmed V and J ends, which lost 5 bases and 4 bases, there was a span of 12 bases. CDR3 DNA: TGTGCCAGTAGTCCGAAACGAGGGAAAAACATTCAGTACTTC. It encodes CASSPKRGKNIQYF.

CDR3 bases: TGTGCCAGCAGTGACTTGGGACAGGGAGGTACCGGGGAGCTGTTTTTT. Amino acid sequence: CASSDLGQGGTGELFF. The rearrangement links TRBV6-4 to TRBJ2-2; 9 positions agree with TRBD1. This CDR3 contains 16 residues. With V trimmed by 1 base and J by 5 bases, 5 bases remained unmatched. Germline lookup yields CDR1 MRHNA and CDR2 SNTAGT.

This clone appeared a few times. The CDR3 sequence: CAWSVGGGGQPQHF. The CDR3 DNA reads TGTGCCTGGAGTGTCGGCGGGGGGGGCCAGCCCCAGCATTTT. The V call is TRBV30, the J call TRBJ1-5, with D possibly TRBD1 on 6 matching bases. CDR1 and CDR2 from the germline V gene are GTSNPN and SVGIG (reference sequence). Trimming stripped 0 bases from V and 7 bases from J, with 13 bases between. This CDR3 comprises 14 residues.

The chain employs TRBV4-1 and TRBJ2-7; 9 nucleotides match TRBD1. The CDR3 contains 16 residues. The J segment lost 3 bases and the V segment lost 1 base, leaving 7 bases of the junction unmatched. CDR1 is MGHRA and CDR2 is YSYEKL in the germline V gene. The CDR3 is CASSQAAGQGIYEQYF. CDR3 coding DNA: TGCGCCAGCAGCCAAGCGGCTGGACAGGGGATCTACGAGCAGTACTTC.

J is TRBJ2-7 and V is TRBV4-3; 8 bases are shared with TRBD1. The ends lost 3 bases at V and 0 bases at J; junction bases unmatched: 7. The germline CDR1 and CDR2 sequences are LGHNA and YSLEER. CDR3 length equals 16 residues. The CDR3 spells CASSQGWGQVSYEQYF. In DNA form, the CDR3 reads TGCGCCAGCAGCCAGGGATGGGGACAGGTCTCCTACGAGCAGTACTTC.

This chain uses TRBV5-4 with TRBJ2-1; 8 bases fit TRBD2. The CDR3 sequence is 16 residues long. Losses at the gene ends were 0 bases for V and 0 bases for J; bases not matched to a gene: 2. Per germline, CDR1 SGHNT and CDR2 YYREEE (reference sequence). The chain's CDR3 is CASSLEAGGSYNEQFF. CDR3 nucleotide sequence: TGTGCCAGCAGCTTGGAGGCGGGGGGCTCCTACAATGAGCAGTTCTTC.